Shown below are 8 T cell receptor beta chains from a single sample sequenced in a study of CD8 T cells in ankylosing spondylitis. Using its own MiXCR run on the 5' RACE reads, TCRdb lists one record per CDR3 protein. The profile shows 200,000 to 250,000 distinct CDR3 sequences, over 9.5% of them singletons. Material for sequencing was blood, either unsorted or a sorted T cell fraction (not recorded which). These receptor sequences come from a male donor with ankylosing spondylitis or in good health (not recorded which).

In DNA, the CDR3 is TGTGCCAGCAGCTTAGGGCCAGGGATCAATTCACCCCTCCACTTT. It encodes CASSLGPGINSPLHF. The V and J genes are TRBV7-2 and TRBJ1-6, with D tentatively TRBD1 (5 bases). The V gene lost 1 base and the J gene lost 7 bases, with 11 bases spanning the gap. CDR1 SGHTA and CDR2 FQGNSA come from the germline V gene. The CDR3 has 15 residues.

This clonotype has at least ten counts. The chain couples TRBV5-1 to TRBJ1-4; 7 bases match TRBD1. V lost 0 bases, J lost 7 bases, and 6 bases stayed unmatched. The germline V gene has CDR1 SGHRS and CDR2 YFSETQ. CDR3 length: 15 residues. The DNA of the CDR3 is TGCGCCAGCAGCTTGGGAGACAGGGCGGGTGAAAAACTGTTTTTT. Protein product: CASSLGDRAGEKLFF.

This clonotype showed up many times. The chain's CDR3 is CASSSAGRGATNEKLFF. The CDR3 bases are TGTGCCAGCAGCTCCGCAGGGAGGGGGGCTACTAATGAAAAACTGTTTTTT. The rearrangement joins TRBV7-2 to TRBJ1-4; D is perhaps TRBD1 (6 bases). Germline CDR1 is SGHTA and CDR2 is FQGNSA. The CDR3 is 17 amino acids. The V end lost 4 bases, the J end lost 2 bases, and 17 bases lay between the germline ends.

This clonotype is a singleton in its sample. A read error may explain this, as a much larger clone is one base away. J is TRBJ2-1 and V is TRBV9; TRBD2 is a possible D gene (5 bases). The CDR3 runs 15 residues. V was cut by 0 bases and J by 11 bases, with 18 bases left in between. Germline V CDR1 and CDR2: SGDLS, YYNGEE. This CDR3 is CASSVAGNVFDKQFF. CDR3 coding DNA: TGTGCCAGCAGCGTAGCGGGGAATGTCTTTGATAAGCAGTTCTTC.

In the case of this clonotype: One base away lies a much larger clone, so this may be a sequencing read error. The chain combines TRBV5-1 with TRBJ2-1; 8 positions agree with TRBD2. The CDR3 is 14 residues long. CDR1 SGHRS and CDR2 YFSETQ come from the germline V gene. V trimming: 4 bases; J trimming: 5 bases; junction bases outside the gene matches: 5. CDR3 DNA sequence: TGCGCCAGCAGCATAGCGGGGCCCAACAATGAGCAGTTCTTC. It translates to CASSIAGPNNEQFF.

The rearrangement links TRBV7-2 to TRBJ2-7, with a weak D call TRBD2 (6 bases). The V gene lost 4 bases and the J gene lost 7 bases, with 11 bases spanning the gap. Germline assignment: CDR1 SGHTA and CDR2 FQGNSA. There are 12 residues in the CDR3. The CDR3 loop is CASSWSRGEQYF. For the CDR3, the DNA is TGTGCCAGCAGCTGGAGTCGGGGGGAGCAGTACTTC. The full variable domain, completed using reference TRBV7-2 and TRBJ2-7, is GAGVSQSPSNKVTEKGKDVELRCDPISGHTALYWYRQSLGQGLEFLIYFQGNSAPDKSGLPSDRFSAERTGGSVSTLTIQRTQQEDSAVYLCASSWSRGEQYFGPGTRLTVT.

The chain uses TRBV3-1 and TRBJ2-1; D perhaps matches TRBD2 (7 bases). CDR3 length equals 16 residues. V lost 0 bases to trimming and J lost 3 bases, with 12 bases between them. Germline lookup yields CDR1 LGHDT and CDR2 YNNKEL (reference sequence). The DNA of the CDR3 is TGTGCCAGCAGCCAAGAAGGGGGGGGCGTCTACAATGAGCAGTTCTTC. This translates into CASSQEGGGVYNEQFF.

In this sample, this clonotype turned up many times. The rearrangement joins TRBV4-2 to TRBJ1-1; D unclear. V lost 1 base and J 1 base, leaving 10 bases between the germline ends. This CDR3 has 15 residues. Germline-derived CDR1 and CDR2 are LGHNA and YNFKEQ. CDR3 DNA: TGTGCCAGCAGCCAAGTGGAGATCAGGAACACTGAAGCTTTCTTT. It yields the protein CASSQVEIRNTEAFF.